What follows are 8 T cell receptor beta chains derived from one specimen sequenced in a study of human T cells and chemical hapten exposure. As to time point: patch test 3, about 24 weeks after DPC sensitization. The treatment denotes: therapeutic diphenylcyclopropenone sensitization with weekly scalp DPC. TCRdb ran MiXCR on the RACE reads and lists one entry per CDR3 protein. Of tens of thousands of distinct CDR3 sequences in the sample, over 10% were seen once. Specimen: whole blood, collected in connection with sensitization to the hapten diphenylcyclopropenone (DPC). These receptors were collected from a woman between 50 and 59 years old with alopecia areata. Some clones in this sample may be carry-over from other donors' samples.

This clonotype was counted ten times or more. This chain connects TRBV20-1 to TRBJ2-7; TRBD2 aligns across 12 bases. The germline gives CDR1 DFQATT, CDR2 SNEGSKA (reference sequence). The trim removed 0 bases at V and 0 bases at J, leaving 12 bases unmatched. CDR3 length: 19 amino acids. The CDR3 nucleotides are TGCAGTGCTAGAGAGCTTTGGGGACTAGCGGGCCAAAGCTCCTACGAGCAGTACTTC. Amino acid sequence: CSARELWGLAGQSSYEQYF.

This clonotype was seen repeatedly, ten times or more. The chain combines TRBV27 with TRBJ2-1; TRBD2 matches at 13 bases. Looked up from germline, CDR1 is MNHEY and CDR2 is SMNVEV (reference sequence). CDR3 length: 17 amino acids. Unmatched junction bases numbered 14, after V lost 6 bases and J lost 9 bases. CDR3 in DNA: TGTGCCAGCAGCCCCAGGACTAGCGGGAGTCGAGCTGGTGAGCAGTTCTTC. Protein product: CASSPRTSGSRAGEQFF.

This clonotype has at least ten counts. The CDR3 spells CASSPPGTLVREQFF. The CDR3 nucleotides read TGTGCCAGCAGCCCACCTGGGACCCTGGTTCGTGAGCAGTTCTTC. The chain has TRBV7-9 and TRBJ2-1, with D perhaps being TRBD1 or TRBD2 (5 bases each). Germline V gene data show CDR1 as SEHNR and CDR2 as FQNEAQ (reference sequence). V was clipped by 5 bases and J by 9 bases, with 20 bases between them. This CDR3 comprises 15 residues.

This clonotype was recorded at least ten times. CDR3 nucleotide sequence: TGCGCCAGCAGCCAGACCACGAACACCGGGGAGCTGTTTTTT. This encodes CASSQTTNTGELFF. The chain is built from TRBV5-1 and TRBJ2-2; D remains unclear. Germline V gives CDR1 SGHRS, CDR2 YFSETQ. Trimming took off 4 bases at V and 0 bases at J, with 7 bases between the two ends. The CDR3 length is 14 residues.

This clonotype was observed a few times. The chain carries TRBV7-2 and TRBJ1-1, with D uncertain. The V end was cut by 6 bases, the J end by 9 bases, with 11 bases between. The CDR3 spans 11 residues. Per germline, CDR1 SGHTA and CDR2 FQGNSA. Here the CDR3 DNA reads TGTGCCAGCAGTTTCACGGCTAAAGCTTTCTTT. Translation: CASSFTAKAFF.

In this sample, this clonotype is medium-sized. V is TRBV29-1 and J is TRBJ1-1, with unresolved D. V was shortened by 4 bases and J by 0 bases, with 9 bases between the two germline ends. Germline lookup yields CDR1 SQVTM and CDR2 ANQGSEA. CDR3 length: 13 residues. CDR3 in amino acids: CSVGAAMNTEAFF. The CDR3 coding sequence is TGCAGCGTTGGGGCAGCGATGAACACTGAAGCTTTCTTT.

Ten or more counts support this clonotype. The chain employs TRBV5-1 and TRBJ1-1; 11 nucleotides line up with TRBD1. Germline V gene lookup returns CDR1 SGHRS and CDR2 YFSETQ. V shed 1 base and J 6 bases; nucleotides not matched to a gene: 2. The CDR3 contains 14 residues. This CDR3 reads CASSLQGQGAEAFF. The CDR3 DNA reads as TGCGCCAGCAGCTTGCAGGGACAGGGGGCTGAAGCTTTCTTT.

This clonotype has ten or more counts. This chain connects TRBV7-9 to TRBJ2-5; D not certain. Germline loops: CDR1 SEHNR, CDR2 FQNEAQ (reference sequence). This CDR3 contains 13 residues. Trimming took 5 bases from V and 2 from J, leaving 9 bases between them. The CDR3 is CASSTNKQETQYF. CDR3 nucleotides: TGTGCCAGCAGCACTAACAAACAAGAGACCCAGTACTTC.